These T cell receptor beta chains were read from a single sample in a study of blood T cell repertoires in COVID-19. The table came from immunoSEQ multiplex PCR; TCRdb's copy has only in-frame clones and leaves some out. The sample contains about 230,000 clones, less than 90% of which appear only once. Input material: peripheral blood. The receptors originated from a woman between 65 and 79 years old with active or convalescent COVID-19. Both conserved end residues are part of each CDR3. The order of the fields is D gene, clone size, V gene, J gene, CDR3 protein, CDR3 DNA. A D gene is named only where the DNA matches it firmly. Some rows have no size entry. The others give once, few or many, or a class for an expanded clone.

>TRBD2|once|TRBV15|TRBJ2-1
CATSRGGGGGSYNEQFF
TGTGCCACCAGCAGAGGGGGAGGCGGGGGGTCCTACAATGAGCAGTTCTTC
>NA|NA|TRBV3-1/TRBV3-2|TRBJ1-5
CASSQGRGGNQPQHF
TGTGCCAGCAGCCAGGGCCGGGGAGGCAATCAGCCCCAGCATTTT
>TRBD1|NA|TRBV6-5|TRBJ1-2
CASSYLRTGGHGYTF
TGTGCCAGCAGTTACCTACGAACAGGGGGCCATGGCTACACCTTC
>TRBD2|NA|TRBV4-2|TRBJ2-3
CASSQGTSGHTDTQYF
TGTGCCAGCAGCCAAGGGACTAGCGGCCACACAGATACGCAGTATTTT
>NA|NA|TRBV28|TRBJ2-4
CASRYHYAKNIQYF
TGTGCCAGCAGATACCACTACGCCAAAAACATTCAGTACTTC
>NA|NA|TRBV7-9|TRBJ1-2
CASSPPRNGYTF
TGTGCCAGCAGCCCCCCGAGGAATGGCTACACCTTC
>NA|NA|TRBV4-1|TRBJ1-1
CASSQDVSLGVPTEAFF
TGCGCCAGCAGCCAAGATGTCTCGCTGGGCGTCCCCACTGAAGCTTTCTTT
>TRBD2|NA|TRBV15|TRBJ2-1
CATSREASGFSFNEQFF
TGTGCCACCAGCAGAGAGGCTAGCGGGTTTTCGTTCAATGAGCAGTTCTTC
>TRBD2|NA|TRBV7-2|TRBJ2-5
CASSTRPILAGNQETQYF
TGTGCCAGCAGCACCCGACCCATTCTAGCGGGGAACCAAGAGACCCAGTACTTC
>TRBD1|NA|TRBV5-1|TRBJ1-2
CASSPTGGEPFYGYTF
TGCGCCAGCAGCCCGACAGGGGGTGAGCCATTCTATGGCTACACCTTC
>TRBD2|NA|TRBV7-2|TRBJ2-2
CASSLLAGANTGELFF
TGTGCCAGCAGCTTATTAGCGGGAGCGAACACCGGGGAGCTGTTTTTT
>NA|NA|TRBV2|TRBJ2-3
CASSPLGGPTDTQYF
TGTGCCAGCAGCCCGCTTGGTGGCCCTACAGATACGCAGTATTTT
>NA|NA|TRBV2|TRBJ1-5
CASSEGLTGNNQPQHF
TGTGCCAGCAGTGAAGGTTTAACGGGGAATAATCAGCCCCAGCATTTT
>TRBD2|NA|TRBV10-3|TRBJ2-7
CAISTLAGDEQYF
TGTGCCATCAGTACACTAGCGGGAGACGAGCAGTACTTC
>NA|NA|TRBV6-5|TRBJ1-6
CASSYGPSNSPLHF
TGTGCCAGCAGTTACGGGCCTTCAAATTCACCCCTCCACTTT
>TRBD2|NA|TRBV28|TRBJ2-7
CASSYSGTRPYEQYF
TGTGCCAGCAGTTATTCCGGGACTAGGCCCTACGAGCAGTACTTC
>NA|NA|TRBV30|TRBJ1-1
CAWSVGGNTEAFF
TGTGCCTGGAGTGTAGGGGGGAACACTGAAGCTTTCTTT
>TRBD1|NA|TRBV7-3|TRBJ1-1
CASSTLTGYTEAFF
TGTGCCAGCAGCACCCTGACAGGGTACACTGAAGCTTTCTTT
>TRBD1|NA|TRBV19|TRBJ1-1
CASSLSVGQGRRAFF
TGTGCCAGTAGTTTATCCGTTGGACAGGGGAGGAGAGCTTTCTTT
>TRBD2|NA|TRBV6-4|TRBJ2-7
CASSELAGYEQYF
TGTGCCAGCAGTGAGCTAGCGGGGTACGAGCAGTACTTC
>TRBD2|NA|TRBV5-1|TRBJ2-5
CASSFAGEGETQYF
TGCGCCAGCAGCTTTGCGGGAGAGGGGGAGACCCAGTACTTC
>NA|once|TRBV11-1|TRBJ2-5
CASSFSVRETQYF
TGTGCCAGCAGCTTTAGTGTGAGGGAGACCCAGTACTTC
>NA|NA|TRBV28|TRBJ1-3
CASSPPSGAQYSGNTIYF
TGTGCCAGCAGTCCACCCTCTGGGGCCCAATACTCTGGAAACACCATATATTTT
>NA|NA|TRBV5-4|TRBJ1-2
CASSPQGPVYGYTF
TGTGCCAGCAGCCCCCAGGGGCCGGTCTATGGCTACACCTTC
>NA|few|TRBV2|TRBJ2-1
CASSRDSYNEQFF
TGTGCCAGCAGCCGGGACTCCTACAATGAGCAGTTCTTC
>NA|NA|TRBV5-4|TRBJ1-2
CASSPLGDKMFSGYTF
TGTGCCAGCAGCCCCCTGGGGGACAAGATGTTTAGTGGCTACACCTTC
>NA|NA|TRBV5-1|TRBJ1-1
CASNGGGTEAFF
TGCGCCAGCAATGGAGGTGGCACTGAAGCTTTCTTT
>NA|NA|TRBV10-3|TRBJ2-1
CAISERERFEQFF
TGTGCCATCAGTGAGCGGGAGCGATTTGAGCAGTTCTTC
>TRBD1|NA|TRBV7-3|TRBJ1-2
CASSRDRGAVYTF
TGTGCCAGCAGCCGCGACAGGGGGGCGGTCTACACCTTC
>NA|few|TRBV5-5|TRBJ2-5
CASSTTEAETQYF
TGTGCCAGCAGCACGACTGAGGCCGAGACCCAGTACTTC
>NA|NA|TRBV19|TRBJ1-1
CASRITGVEAFF
TGTGCCAGCCGAATAACAGGAGTTGAAGCTTTCTTT
>TRBD1|NA|TRBV19|TRBJ1-2
CASSPAQGGFYGYTF
TGTGCCAGTAGTCCTGCACAGGGGGGATTCTATGGCTACACCTTC
>NA|NA|TRBV11-3|TRBJ2-1
CASSLGNQNNEQFF
TGTGCCAGCAGCTTAGGCAACCAGAATAATGAGCAGTTCTTC
>NA|NA|TRBV19|TRBJ2-5
CASSSLGAGETQYF
TGTGCCAGTAGTAGCCTTGGGGCAGGAGAGACCCAGTACTTC
>TRBD2|NA|TRBV7-2|TRBJ2-1
CASSSSSGGVLNEQFF
TGTGCCAGCAGCTCATCTAGCGGGGGGGTGCTAAATGAGCAGTTCTTC
>NA|NA|TRBV10-3|TRBJ2-1
CAIRSALANNEQFF
TGTGCCATCAGGTCTGCCCTAGCGAACAATGAGCAGTTCTTC
>NA|NA|TRBV28|TRBJ1-2
CASSLSQYGYTF
TGTGCCAGCAGTTTAAGTCAGTATGGCTACACCTTC
>TRBD1|NA|TRBV18|TRBJ2-7
CASSTGTDYEQYF
TGTGCCAGCTCAACCGGGACAGACTACGAGCAGTACTTC
>NA|NA|TRBV6-2/TRBV6-3|TRBJ1-1
CASSSSGGWWNTEAFF
TGTGCCAGCAGTTCCAGTGGGGGGTGGTGGAACACTGAAGCTTTCTTT
>TRBD1|NA|TRBV6-4|TRBJ2-1
CASSEQGGYNEQFF
TGTGCCAGCAGTGAACAGGGGGGCTACAATGAGCAGTTCTTC
>TRBD1|NA|TRBV7-9|TRBJ2-1
CASSSGTEIPLDEQFF
TGTGCCAGCAGCTCAGGGACAGAAATACCACTGGATGAGCAGTTCTTC
>NA|NA|TRBV30|TRBJ1-5
CAWGPGTGGWSNQPQHF
TGTGCCTGGGGCCCAGGGACGGGGGGATGGAGCAATCAGCCCCAGCATTTT
>NA|NA|TRBV6-5|TRBJ1-3
CASRQGLSGNTIYF
TGTGCCAGCAGACAGGGCCTCTCTGGAAACACCATATATTTT
>NA|NA|TRBV7-9|TRBJ2-7
CASSWTVSENEQYF
TGTGCCAGCAGTTGGACAGTCTCTGAGAACGAGCAGTACTTC
>NA|few|TRBV4-1|TRBJ1-2
CASSLLTATYGYTF
TGCGCCAGCAGCCTGTTGACAGCAACCTATGGCTACACCTTC
>NA|NA|TRBV25-1|TRBJ1-4
CASSEEQGTNEKLFF
TGTGCCAGCAGTGAAGAACAGGGCACTAATGAAAAACTGTTTTTT
>NA|NA|TRBV27|TRBJ1-1
CASGPRVTEAFF
TGTGCCAGCGGGCCAAGAGTCACTGAAGCTTTCTTT